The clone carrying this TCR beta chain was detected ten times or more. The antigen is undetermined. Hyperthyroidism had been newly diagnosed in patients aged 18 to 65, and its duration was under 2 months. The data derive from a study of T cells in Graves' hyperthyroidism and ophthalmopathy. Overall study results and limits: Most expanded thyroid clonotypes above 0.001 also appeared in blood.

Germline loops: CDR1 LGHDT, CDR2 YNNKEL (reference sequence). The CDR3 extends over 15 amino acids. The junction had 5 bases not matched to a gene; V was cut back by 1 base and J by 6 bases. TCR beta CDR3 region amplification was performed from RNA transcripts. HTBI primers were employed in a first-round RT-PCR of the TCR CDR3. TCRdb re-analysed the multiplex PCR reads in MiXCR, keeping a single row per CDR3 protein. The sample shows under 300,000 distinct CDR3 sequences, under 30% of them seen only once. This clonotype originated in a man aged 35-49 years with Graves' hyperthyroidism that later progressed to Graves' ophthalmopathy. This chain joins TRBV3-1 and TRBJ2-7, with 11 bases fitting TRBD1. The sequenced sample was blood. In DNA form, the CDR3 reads TGTGCCAGCAGCCAAGTGGGACAGGGGGAAGGCGAGCAGTACTTC. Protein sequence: CASSQVGQGEGEQYF.